These T cell receptor beta chains were read from a single sample in a study of blood T cell repertoires in COVID-19. Generated by immunoSEQ multiplex PCR, the TCRdb table keeps only in-frame clones and is missing some. The sample gives some 310,000 clones, nearly 90% of which show up once; roughly 1% is in the top ten. Material for sequencing was peripheral blood. The receptor set was obtained from a woman between 40 and 55 years old with COVID-19, enrolled during active disease. Each CDR3 is given without its conserved first and last residue.

>TRBJ1-1|TRBV28
ASSPHRGGPNTEAF
>TRBJ1-2|TRBV7-2
ASSSRAGLGYGYT
>TRBJ1-4|TRBV7-2
ASSLEGEKLF
>TRBJ1-5|TRBV16
ASSHSGTGPQPQH
>TRBJ1-4|TRBV28
ASSSGALNEKLF
>TRBJ2-5|TRBV7-9
ASSSRRTGLGETQY
>TRBJ2-7|TRBV30
AWRGQFFYEQY
>TRBJ2-2|TRBV6-5
ASSYRGIGELF
>TRBJ1-3|TRBV24-1
ATGGYSGNTIY
>TRBJ2-5|TRBV2
ASSDGRVEETQY
>TRBJ2-7|TRBV5-1
ASSFLSQQY
>TRBJ1-5|TRBV7-2
ASSFQGGGNQPQH
>TRBJ2-5|TRBV4-1
ASSQGGTGGLETQY
>TRBJ2-3|TRBV7-8
ASSFTSGTGTDTQY
>TRBJ2-7|TRBV28
ASSLGTGGAGWTYEQY
>TRBJ1-6|TRBV9
ASSVDMETAHNSPLH
>TRBJ2-7|TRBV5-4
ASSSWTATYEQY
>TRBJ1-6|TRBV7-9
ASSGAPGEHSYNSPLH
>TRBJ1-5|TRBV18
ASSLGQNQPQH
>TRBJ1-6|TRBV7-3
ASSATGDSPLH
>TRBJ1-2|TRBV5-1
ASSLAGDGGYT
>TRBJ1-3|TRBV7-2
ASSLEGLSGNTIY
>TRBJ2-7|TRBV7-3
ASSLGGRTGAYEQY
>TRBJ2-3|TRBV7-3
ASSLANPGLAGVTDTQY
>TRBJ2-1|TRBV5-1
ASSLVKGAYNEQF
>TRBJ2-7|TRBV21-1
ASRLREKLAKGFEHEQY
>TRBJ2-2|TRBV5-1
ASSLFGRDTGELF
>TRBJ1-2|TRBV5-1
ASSLEATGNGYT
>TRBJ2-7|TRBV18
ASSPGQGNEQY
>TRBJ2-2|TRBV6-2/TRBV6-3
ASSYQGGPGTGELF
>TRBJ1-1|TRBV6-5
ASRSAGLGTEAF